One and the same sample provided the 30 T cell receptor beta chains below, sequenced in a study of blood T cell repertoires in COVID-19. Clones were read by immunoSEQ multiplex PCR, and TCRdb kept only the in-frame ones, dropping some. The sample consists of about 46,000 clones, 70% to 90% of them appearing once. The source material was peripheral blood. The receptors here all came from a woman of 80 years or more with COVID-19, enrolled during active disease.

This clone was recorded a few times. The CDR3 here is CATSRQYRDEQYF. In nucleotides, the CDR3 is TGTGCCACCAGCAGACAATACAGGGACGAGCAGTACTTC. This rearrangement joins TRBV15 to TRBJ2-7; D is perhaps TRBD1 (6 bases). CDR3 length equals 13 residues. Germline CDR1 and CDR2: LNHNV and YYDKDF (reference sequence). V was trimmed by 2 bases and J by 5 bases, leaving 10 bases between them. Based on the CDR3 plus reference TRBV15 and TRBJ2-7, the full variable domain is DAMVIQNPRYQVTQFGKPVTLSCSQTLNHNVMYWYQQKSSQAPKLLFHYYDKDFNNEADTPDNFQSRRPNTSFCFLDIRSPGLGDTAMYLCATSRQYRDEQYFGPGTRLTVT.

The chain carries TRBV19 and TRBJ1-1; perhaps TRBD1 as D (5 bases). CDR3 size: 12 residues. Trimming stripped 11 bases from V and 1 base from J, with 11 bases between. Looked up from germline, CDR1 is LNHDA and CDR2 is SQIVND (reference sequence). CDR3 DNA sequence: TGTGCCCACGGACACCCGAACACTGAAGCTTTCTTT. Its translation is CAHGHPNTEAFF.

The rearrangement joins TRBV6-5 to TRBJ2-7, with 7 bases fitting TRBD1. CDR3 size: 15 residues. With 7 bases clipped from V and 1 base from J, the junction kept 10 bases outside the gene matches. From germline, CDR1 is MNHEY and CDR2 SVGAGI. The CDR3 DNA is TGTGCCAGCACCTTATTGTGGGGACAGTCCTACGAGCAGTACTTC. This gives the protein CASTLLWGQSYEQYF.

This sequence joins TRBV5-6 and TRBJ1-2, with D perhaps matching TRBD1 (5 bases). Germline V gene data show CDR1 as SGHDT and CDR2 as YYEEEE. Trimming left V 6 bases short and J 4 bases short, with 16 bases between. The CDR3 loop spans 14 amino acids. The CDR3 nucleotides are TGTGCCAGCAACCAGGGCAGCGCTCTCTATGGCTACACCTTC. This sequence encodes CASNQGSALYGYTF.

The J gene is TRBJ2-6, the V gene TRBV28; a weak D match, TRBD2 (6 bases). Germline lookup yields CDR1 MDHEN and CDR2 SYDVKM. This CDR3 is built from 17 residues. Trimming shortened V by 10 bases and J by 0 bases, and 19 bases separated the two germline ends. CDR3 sequence (DNA): TGTGCCACTACTCCGGGGACTCCACACTCTGGGGCCAACGTCCTGACTTTC. This translates into CATTPGTPHSGANVLTF.

The count of this clone is one. The chain recombines TRBV4-1 with TRBJ1-1, with a tentative D call TRBD1 (6 bases). This CDR3 has 16 residues. Looked up from germline, CDR1 is MGHRA and CDR2 is YSYEKL. Deletions cut 2 bases from V and 5 bases from J, with 18 bases between. The CDR3 here is CASSQPPGDLKTEAFF. In DNA form, the CDR3 reads TGCGCCAGCAGCCAACCGCCAGGGGACCTTAAGACTGAAGCTTTCTTT.

The chain uses TRBV6-1 and TRBJ1-2; 10 nucleotides agree with TRBD1. Looked up from germline, CDR1 is MNHNS and CDR2 is SASEGT. This CDR3 comprises 15 residues. Trimming cost V 0 bases and J 8 bases; bases outside gene matches: 6. This chain's CDR3 is CASSEASRDRGGYTF. The CDR3 nucleotides read TGTGCCAGCAGTGAAGCGTCCCGGGACAGGGGCGGCTACACCTTC.

The V and J genes are TRBV20-1 and TRBJ1-2; D is possibly TRBD1 (5 bases). Germline V gene data show CDR1 as DFQATT and CDR2 as SNEGSKA (reference sequence). V lost 5 bases and J 8 bases, leaving 12 bases between the germline ends. CDR3 length: 11 amino acids. CDR3 region: CSAPTGGGYTF. CDR3 bases: TGCAGTGCTCCCACCGGGGGGGGCTACACCTTC.

The chain links TRBV6-1 to TRBJ2-5, with D perhaps TRBD2 (5 bases). V lost 1 base and J lost 6, with 12 bases in between. Germline V gene data show CDR1 as MNHNS and CDR2 as SASEGT. CDR3 length: 14 amino acids. The chain's CDR3 is CASSEGAFGKTQYF. The CDR3 DNA sequence: TGTGCCAGCAGTGAAGGGGCCTTCGGGAAGACCCAGTACTTC.

This rearrangement joins TRBV6-5 to TRBJ2-2, with D tentatively TRBD2 (5 bases). Trimming removed 2 bases at V and 4 bases at J, with 11 bases between. The CDR3 totals 15 residues. Germline CDR1 reads MNHEY; CDR2 reads SVGAGI. The CDR3 sequence: CASSYQAAVTGELFF. The CDR3 bases are TGTGCCAGCAGTTACCAAGCGGCTGTCACCGGGGAGCTGTTTTTT.

This chain links TRBV19 with TRBJ2-7; 14 bases are shared with TRBD2. Germline assignment: CDR1 LNHDA and CDR2 SQIVND (reference sequence). V gave up 6 bases and J gave up 2 bases; unmatched junction bases: 3. The CDR3 consists of 15 residues. The CDR3 spells CASSGLAGGPYEQYF. CDR3 bases: TGTGCCAGTAGCGGACTAGCGGGAGGCCCCTACGAGCAGTACTTC.

The CDR3 DNA follows: TGTGCCAGCAGCCGCCAGGGCCCCTACGAGCAGTACTTC. Translated, it gives CASSRQGPYEQYF. The V gene is TRBV3-1 (or the pseudogene TRBV3-2), the J gene TRBJ2-7; D may be TRBD1 (5 bases). Per germline, CDR1 LGHDT and CDR2 YNNKEL (reference sequence). The CDR3 is made up of 13 amino acids. The ends were cut back, 4 bases at V and 2 bases at J, with 9 bases in the middle.

The chain links TRBV2 to TRBJ1-5, with D perhaps TRBD1 (6 bases). Trimming pared 7 bases from V and 0 bases from J, leaving 13 bases between. This CDR3 region has 15 residues. The germline V gene has CDR1 SNHLY and CDR2 FYNNEI. Here the CDR3 reads CASTLTGYSNQPQHF. The DNA of the CDR3 is TGTGCCAGCACCCTGACAGGTTATAGCAATCAGCCCCAGCATTTT.

This clone is a singleton in its sample. The chain uses TRBV6-2 or TRBV6-3 and TRBJ2-7; maybe TRBD2 (5 bases). This CDR3 comprises 13 residues. Trimming removed 2 bases from V and 6 bases from J, with 11 bases in between. From germline, CDR1 is MNHEY and CDR2 SVGEGT. The DNA for the CDR3 is TGTGCCAGCAGTTACGGGAGAGGATTCGAGCAGTACTTC. It yields the protein CASSYGRGFEQYF.

The rearrangement joins TRBV7-2 to TRBJ1-2; D is perhaps TRBD1 (5 bases). CDR3 length: 14 amino acids. V lost 1 base and J lost 5, with 11 bases in between. The germline CDR1 and CDR2 sequences are SGHTA and FQGNSA. In nucleotides, the CDR3 is TGTGCCAGCAGCTTAGGTACCGGGACTTATGGCTACACCTTC. The encoded protein is CASSLGTGTYGYTF.

CDR3 residues: CASSYPASLETQYF. The CDR3 nucleotides are TGTGCCAGCAGTTACCCCGCTAGCTTGGAGACCCAGTACTTC. The chain joins TRBV6-2 or TRBV6-3 to TRBJ2-5; TRBD2 is a possible D gene (5 bases). Trimming removed 2 bases at V and 5 bases at J, with 12 bases between. The CDR3 has 14 amino acids. Germline V CDR1 and CDR2: MNHEY, SVGEGT.

The V call is TRBV28, the J call TRBJ2-7; D gene unclear. Trimming shortened V by 7 bases and J by 7 bases, and 20 bases separated the two germline ends. The length of the CDR3 is 14 residues. Germline CDR1 is MDHEN and CDR2 is SYDVKM. The CDR3 sequence is CASTKATHTTEQYF. The CDR3 DNA sequence: TGTGCCAGCACCAAAGCGACCCACACTACGGAGCAGTACTTC.

This clone was picked up one time. J is TRBJ1-4 and V is TRBV7-9, with D possibly being TRBD1 (6 bases). CDR3 length: 19 residues. The V end lost 5 bases, the J end lost 0 bases, and 22 bases lay between the germline ends. The germline V gene encodes CDR1 SEHNR and CDR2 FQNEAQ (reference sequence). For the CDR3, the DNA is TGTGCCAGCAGCCCCGGCGCGCGGACAGCGAGTACAACTAATGAAAAACTGTTTTTT. Translated: CASSPGARTASTTNEKLFF. Complete variable domain (other parts from reference TRBV7-9 and TRBJ1-4): DTGVSQNPRHKITKRGQNVTFRCDPISEHNRLYWYRQTLGQGPEFLTYFQNEAQLEKSRLLSDRFSAERPKGSFSTLEIQRTEQGDSAMYLCASSPGARTASTTNEKLFFGSGTQLSVL.

This clone has just one count. This chain uses TRBV5-1 with TRBJ2-5, with D possibly TRBD2 on 6 matching bases. The CDR3 has 15 residues. V lost 1 base to trimming and J lost 5 bases, with 15 bases between them. The germline V gene encodes CDR1 SGHRS and CDR2 YFSETQ. This CDR3 reads CASSLMSGVAETQYF. As DNA, the CDR3 is TGCGCCAGCAGCTTGATGTCGGGGGTAGCGGAGACCCAGTACTTC.

The rearrangement joins TRBV6-1 to TRBJ1-5; a weak D match, TRBD1 (6 bases). The CDR3 totals 15 residues. With 3 bases removed from V and 2 bases from J, the gap between germline ends came to 11 bases. Germline CDR1 reads MNHNS; CDR2 reads SASEGT. This chain's CDR3 is CASSDRGRGNQPQHF. In DNA form, the CDR3 reads TGTGCCAGCAGTGACAGGGGAAGAGGCAATCAGCCCCAGCATTTT.

The chain combines TRBV28 with TRBJ1-1; TRBD1 is a possible D gene (6 bases). CDR3 length: 14 amino acids. V dropped 6 bases and J dropped 5 bases, with 16 bases sitting between them. Germline lookup yields CDR1 MDHEN and CDR2 SYDVKM. CDR3 loop: CASSQNRDRTEAFF. Here the CDR3 DNA reads TGTGCCAGCAGCCAAAACAGGGATAGGACTGAAGCTTTCTTT.

J is TRBJ2-5 and V is TRBV15; weak D call: TRBD2 (7 bases). V lost 3 bases to trimming and J lost 5 bases, with 16 bases between them. The germline V gene has CDR1 LNHNV and CDR2 YYDKDF (reference sequence). This CDR3 has 15 amino acids. CDR3 sequence reads: CATSSWGGARETQYF. CDR3 DNA sequence: TGTGCCACCAGCAGTTGGGGGGGGGCGCGTGAGACCCAGTACTTC. The full variable domain, its missing parts supplied by reference TRBV15 and TRBJ2-5, is DAMVIQNPRYQVTQFGKPVTLSCSQTLNHNVMYWYQQKSSQAPKLLFHYYDKDFNNEADTPDNFQSRRPNTSFCFLDIRSPGLGDTAMYLCATSSWGGARETQYFGPGTRLLVL.

The chain employs TRBV6-5 and TRBJ1-2; 7 nucleotides agree with TRBD1. Germline lookup yields CDR1 MNHEY and CDR2 SVGAGI. With 9 bases clipped from V and 2 bases from J, the junction kept 3 bases outside the gene matches. The CDR3 consists of 12 residues. Here the CDR3 DNA reads TGTGCCAGTGGACAGGCGAACTATGGCTACACCTTC. Amino acids: CASGQANYGYTF.

This chain uses TRBV19 with TRBJ1-4; 8 nucleotides align to TRBD1. This CDR3 region has 15 residues. Trimming took 4 bases from V and 8 from J; bases not matched to a gene: 9. CDR1 LNHDA and CDR2 SQIVND come from the germline V gene (reference sequence). The CDR3 spells CASSTSGTGGEKLFF. CDR3 DNA sequence: TGTGCCAGTAGTACCTCCGGGACAGGCGGCGAAAAACTGTTTTTT.

This rearrangement joins TRBV12-3 or TRBV12-4 to TRBJ1-2; possible D gene TRBD1, 6 bases. This CDR3 is built from 13 residues. The germline V and J ends were trimmed by 4 bases and 7 bases, with 13 bases remaining between them. This CDR3 is CASSSTGYSGYTF. The CDR3 coding sequence is TGTGCCAGCAGTTCCACAGGGTATAGTGGCTACACCTTC.

The gene calls are TRBV5-1 and TRBJ2-7, with 9 bases identical to TRBD1. The V gene's germline CDR1 is SGHRS and CDR2 YFSETQ. This CDR3 has 14 residues. V was clipped by 3 bases and J by 6 bases; unmatched bases: 7. DNA of the CDR3: TGCGCCAGCAGCTCGACAGGGGGGTCCCTCGAGCAGTACTTC. This translates into CASSSTGGSLEQYF.

The chain couples TRBV7-2 to TRBJ2-4; perhaps TRBD1 as D (6 bases). CDR1 and CDR2 (germline): SGHTA, FQGNSA. Trimming took off 4 bases at V and 16 bases at J, with 20 bases between the two ends. The CDR3 spans 13 residues. The CDR3 nucleotides read TGTGCCAGCAGCTCGGGACAAGGGGAAACTGGTTACTTC. It translates to CASSSGQGETGYF.

This clone was detected once. The chain is built from TRBV2 and TRBJ2-1, with D possibly matching TRBD1 (6 bases). The germline gives CDR1 SNHLY, CDR2 FYNNEI. The V and J ends lost 8 bases and 2 bases respectively, with 13 bases between them. There are 14 residues in the CDR3. The CDR3 is CASRNRVAYNEQFF. CDR3 sequence (DNA): TGTGCCAGCCGAAACAGGGTGGCCTACAATGAGCAGTTCTTC. The variable domain in full, with the rest retrieved from reference TRBV2 and TRBJ2-1, is EPEVTQTPSHQVTQMGQEVILRCVPISNHLYFYWYRQILGQKVEFLVSFYNNEISEKSEIFDDQFSVERPDGSNFTLKIRSTKLEDSAMYFCASRNRVAYNEQFFGPGTRLTVL.

This chain uses TRBV28 with TRBJ1-2, with 8 nucleotides matching TRBD1. The CDR3 consists of 14 residues. Unmatched junction bases numbered 2, after V lost 4 bases and J lost 1 base. The germline CDR1 and CDR2 sequences are MDHEN and SYDVKM. The CDR3 DNA follows: TGTGCCAGCAGTTCAGGGGGCGGTAACTATGGCTACACCTTC. It codes for CASSSGGGNYGYTF.

This clone was found a few times. The genes are TRBV4-2 and TRBJ1-2; D might be TRBD1 (6 bases). Germline-derived CDR1 and CDR2 are LGHNA and YNFKEQ. V dropped 3 bases and J dropped 5 bases, with 19 bases sitting between them. This CDR3 region has 16 residues. CDR3 nucleotide sequence: TGTGCCAGCAGCCAGGATAGTGCAGGGGCTGGGTATGGCTACACCTTC. Translation gives CASSQDSAGAGYGYTF.